The 15 T cell receptor beta chains below come from one sample, sequenced in a study of shared clonotypes between healthy human individuals. TCRdb's table, derived via immunoSEQ multiplex PCR, lists solely in-frame clones and lacks some. The table has roughly 2.1 million clones, about 93% seen once. CD8 cells classed as naive were CD45RO-negative and positively selected for CCR7, excluding terminally differentiated effector memory CD45RA+ cells. Source material: naive CD8+ T cells from PBMCs. The receptors were sampled from a man younger than 30 in good health. Some clones in this sample may be carry-over from other donors' samples.

With respect to this clone: This sample also contains other DNA sequences that code for the same CDR3. The CDR3 spells CASRLLAGGYNEQFF. CDR3 bases: TGTGCCAGCAGATTACTAGCGGGAGGATACAATGAGCAGTTCTTC. The chain has TRBV27 and TRBJ2-1; 12 bases line up with TRBD2. CDR1 MNHEY and CDR2 SMNVEV come from the germline V gene (reference sequence). The CDR3 is 15 amino acids. V lost 6 bases to trimming and J lost 4 bases; unmatched junction nucleotides: 4.

This chain connects TRBV4-1 to TRBJ2-2; 9 nucleotides align to TRBD1. Germline V gene sequence: CDR1 MGHRA, CDR2 YSYEKL. This CDR3 contains 16 residues. V trimming: 4 bases; J trimming: 1 base; junction bases outside the gene matches: 4. The CDR3: CASSPGTGRNTGELFF. The CDR3 nucleotides are TGCGCCAGCAGCCCGGGGACAGGGCGGAACACCGGGGAGCTGTTTTTT.

CDR3 region: CASSQFGVSETQYF. The CDR3, as DNA: TGTGCCAGCAGCCAGTTCGGGGTCTCGGAGACCCAGTACTTC. V gene TRBV7-8 combines with J gene TRBJ2-5, with D perhaps matching TRBD2 (5 bases). This CDR3 has 14 residues. V shed 5 bases and J shed 5 bases, with 15 bases lying between them. Per germline, CDR1 SGHVS and CDR2 FQNEAQ.

The J gene is TRBJ2-1, the V gene TRBV28; 8 bases match TRBD2. Losses at the gene ends were 8 bases for V and 6 bases for J; bases not matched to a gene: 0. This CDR3 contains 11 residues. The germline V gene encodes CDR1 MDHEN and CDR2 SYDVKM. DNA of the CDR3: TGTGCCAGCCGGGAGGGCAATGAGCAGTTCTTC. This translates into CASREGNEQFF.

The chain links TRBV11-2 to TRBJ2-5, with D uncertain. The V gene lost 5 bases and the J gene lost 1 base, with 14 bases spanning the gap. The CDR3 is made up of 15 amino acids. Germline loops: CDR1 SGHAT, CDR2 FQNNGV. Here the CDR3 reads CASSLFADPQETQYF. DNA for the CDR3: TGTGCCAGCAGCCTCTTTGCGGACCCCCAAGAGACCCAGTACTTC.

The CDR3 loop is CSVEAGMQYEQYF. In nucleotides, the CDR3 is TGCAGCGTTGAGGCAGGAATGCAGTACGAGCAGTACTTC. The J gene is TRBJ2-7, the V gene TRBV29-1; D is ambiguous. The CDR3 runs 13 residues. The germline V gene encodes CDR1 SQVTM and CDR2 ANQGSEA. Trimming removed 3 bases from V and 4 bases from J, with 13 bases in between.

This chain links TRBV4-1 with TRBJ2-1; D is unclear. This CDR3 region has 15 residues. The V end lost 4 bases, the J end lost 3 bases, and 13 bases lay between the germline ends. Germline CDR1 MGHRA, CDR2 YSYEKL. The CDR3, as DNA: TGCGCCAGCAGCCCGAGAGCTGGCCTCTACAATGAGCAGTTCTTC. As protein: CASSPRAGLYNEQFF.

This chain connects TRBV28 to TRBJ1-3; D unresolved. This CDR3 has 15 residues. V gave up 7 bases and J gave up 4 bases, with 17 bases separating them. Germline CDR1 is MDHEN and CDR2 is SYDVKM. CDR3: CASTVPGVWGNTIYF. In DNA form, the CDR3 reads TGTGCCAGCACCGTACCTGGGGTGTGGGGAAACACCATATATTTT.

The genes are TRBV9 and TRBJ2-7, with 10 bases that match TRBD1. The CDR3 spans 14 residues. Unmatched junction bases numbered 3, after V lost 5 bases and J lost 1 base. CDR1 SGDLS and CDR2 YYNGEE come from the germline V gene. This chain's CDR3 is CASSRDRGSYEQYF. The DNA of the CDR3 is TGTGCCAGCAGTCGGGACAGGGGTTCCTACGAGCAGTACTTC.

The rearrangement links TRBV30 to TRBJ2-3; D is unresolved. In germline, CDR1 is GTSNPN, CDR2 SVGIG (reference sequence). Trimming shortened V by 0 bases and J by 5 bases, and 12 bases separated the two germline ends. This CDR3 is 14 amino acids long. CDR3 bases: TGTGCCTGGAGTGTACTGCGCTCGGGAGATACGCAGTATTTT. Translation gives CAWSVLRSGDTQYF. Supplemented by reference TRBV30 and TRBJ2-3, the full variable domain reads SQTIHQWPATLVQPVGSPLSLECTVEGTSNPNLYWYRQAAGRGLQLLFYSVGIGQISSEVPQNLSASRPQDRQFILSSKKLLLSDSGFYLCAWSVLRSGDTQYFGPGTRLTVL.

V is TRBV28 and J is TRBJ2-2, with D maybe TRBD1 (5 bases). The J call may be in error: the DNA end matches TRBJ1-3 better. This CDR3 has 13 amino acids. Germline CDR1 reads MDHEN; CDR2 reads SYDVKM. The CDR3 here is CATHRLSGNTIYF. CDR3 DNA: TGTGCCACCCACAGGCTCTCTGGAAACACCATATATTTT.

The chain combines TRBV19 with TRBJ1-1, with 9 bases matching TRBD1. V was pared by 7 bases and J by 3 bases, with 6 bases of the junction left unmatched. This CDR3 comprises 14 residues. Germline V lookup: CDR1 LNHDA, CDR2 SQIVND (reference sequence). The CDR3 sequence is CASKYRGRHTEAFF. DNA for the CDR3: TGTGCCAGTAAATACAGGGGGCGTCACACTGAAGCTTTCTTT.

A note on this clone: Other nucleotide sequences in the sample specify the same CDR3. The chain couples TRBV27 to TRBJ1-5; no clear D gene. CDR3 length: 14 amino acids. Trimming removed 2 bases at V and 0 bases at J, with 5 bases between. CDR1 and CDR2 from the germline V gene are MNHEY and SMNVEV (reference sequence). The CDR3 here is CASSLGYSNQPQHF. For the CDR3, the DNA is TGTGCCAGCAGTTTAGGTTATAGCAATCAGCCCCAGCATTTT.

This chain joins TRBV4-1 and TRBJ2-2; no definite D call. CDR3 length equals 14 residues. Germline CDR1 MGHRA, CDR2 YSYEKL. V was cut by 5 bases and J by 3 bases, with 10 bases left in between. The CDR3 coding sequence is TGCGCCAGCAGCAACCTCTTACACACCGGGGAGCTGTTTTTT. This encodes CASSNLLHTGELFF.

The gene calls are TRBV11-2 and TRBJ2-7, with a tentative D call TRBD2 (7 bases). Germline CDR1 and CDR2: SGHAT and FQNNGV. Trimming shortened V by 1 base and J by 6 bases, and 19 bases separated the two germline ends. The CDR3 sequence is 16 residues long. The CDR3 reads CASSLGIRGASSEQYF. As DNA, the CDR3 is TGTGCCAGCAGCTTAGGTATTCGGGGGGCCTCTTCCGAGCAGTACTTC. Using reference TRBV11-2 and TRBJ2-7 for the parts outside the CDR3, the full variable domain is EAGVAQSPRYKIIEKRQSVAFWCNPISGHATLYWYQQILGQGPKLLIQFQNNGVVDDSQLPKDRFSAERLKGVDSTLKIQPAKLEDSAVYLCASSLGIRGASSEQYFGPGTRLTVT.